This TCR beta chain was recorded in a study of OX40 agonist ivuxolimab in advanced cancers. Peripheral blood came from all dose cohorts at three timepoints. CDR3 size: 14 residues. Germline CDR1 is LNHDA and CDR2 is SQIVND (reference sequence). Deletions cut 3 bases from V and 2 bases from J, with 8 bases between. Sequenced by immunoSEQ multiplex PCR; TCRdb stores in-frame clones only, minus some. This sample has tens of thousands of clones, with 91% found just once. The sequence was obtained from an adult with an advanced solid tumor such as melanoma, head and neck, liver or kidney cancer. The material was CD4+ or CD8+ T cells sorted from blood, obtained in a trial of the OX40 agonist ivuxolimab. This chain links TRBV19 with TRBJ2-4; D not resolved. The CDR3 DNA follows: TGTGCCAGTAGTATGGGTAGGTCCAAAAACATTCAGTACTTC. Its protein is CASSMGRSKNIQYF.